Each of the 13 T cell receptor beta chains below was sequenced from the same sample in a study of blood T cell repertoires in COVID-19. Data came from immunoSEQ multiplex PCR; TCRdb stores just in-frame clones and leaves some out. The profile covers fewer than 150,000 clones, with almost 90% appearing a single time and 10% taken by the ten largest. Sequenced sample: peripheral blood. Receptors were obtained from a man aged 45-65 years with active or convalescent COVID-19.

The chain has TRBV5-4 and TRBJ1-2; D is perhaps TRBD1 (5 bases). With 0 bases removed from V and 8 bases from J, the gap between germline ends came to 11 bases. Germline V gives CDR1 SGHNT, CDR2 YYREEE (reference sequence). This CDR3 comprises 13 residues. CDR3 loop: CASSLAGTGGYTF. CDR3 bases: TGTGCCAGCAGCTTGGCAGGTACAGGAGGCTACACCTTC.

V and J are TRBV15 and TRBJ2-2; D is ambiguous. Germline CDR1 LNHNV, CDR2 YYDKDF (reference sequence). Trimming took 0 bases from V and 4 from J, leaving 12 bases between them. The CDR3 runs 16 residues. CDR3 amino acids: CATSRDLNSPTGELFF. The CDR3 nucleotides are TGTGCCACCAGCAGAGATTTAAACAGCCCCACCGGGGAGCTGTTTTTT.

V gene TRBV10-3 combines with J gene TRBJ1-3; the D gene is possibly TRBD1 (5 bases). The germline V gene has CDR1 ENHRY and CDR2 SYGVKD. The CDR3 runs to 12 residues. The V and J ends lost 8 bases and 1 base respectively, with 6 bases between them. The CDR3 nucleotides are TGTGCCATCCAGGGTTCTGGAAACACCATATATTTT. Residues: CAIQGSGNTIYF.

This chain joins TRBV7-9 and TRBJ2-5, with 10 bases fitting TRBD2. CDR1 and CDR2 (germline): SEHNR, FQNEAQ (reference sequence). CDR3 size: 17 residues. Trimming took 5 bases from V and 4 from J; bases not matched to a gene: 13. Here the CDR3 reads CASSPMGSGRAGETQYF. The CDR3 DNA follows: TGTGCCAGCAGCCCCATGGGGAGCGGGAGGGCGGGAGAGACCCAGTACTTC.

The chain links TRBV9 to TRBJ2-2; 13 bases align to TRBD2. V trimming: 1 base; J trimming: 1 base; junction bases outside the gene matches: 13. The CDR3 spans 21 residues. Germline values: CDR1 SGDLS, CDR2 YYNGEE. The CDR3 sequence: CASSVPNRSGTSGMNTGELFF. Here the CDR3 DNA reads TGTGCCAGCAGCGTACCTAACCGTTCCGGGACTAGCGGGATGAACACCGGGGAGCTGTTTTTT. Drawing the rest from reference TRBV9 and TRBJ2-2, the complete variable domain is DSGVTQTPKHLITATGQRVTLRCSPRSGDLSVYWYQQSLDQGLQFLIQYYNGEERAKGNILERFSAQQFPDLHSELNLSSLELGDSALYFCASSVPNRSGTSGMNTGELFFGEGSRLTVL.

This clone was counted once. V gene TRBV4-1 combines with J gene TRBJ2-3; 11 bases align to TRBD2. Germline V gene data show CDR1 as MGHRA and CDR2 as YSYEKL. The length of the CDR3 is 17 residues. The trim removed 2 bases at V and 2 bases at J, leaving 6 bases unmatched. CDR3 sequence (DNA): TGCGCCAGCAGCCAACCGACTAGCGGGGTCTCCACAGATACGCAGTATTTT. Translating gives CASSQPTSGVSTDTQYF.

This sequence joins TRBV6-5 and TRBJ1-2, with 8 bases identical to TRBD1. The CDR3 covers 14 residues. CDR1 MNHEY and CDR2 SVGAGI come from the germline V gene. The junction had 14 bases not matched to a gene; V was cut back by 6 bases and J by 11 bases. The CDR3 protein is CASRPTGTGPLYTF. The CDR3 DNA is TGTGCCAGCAGGCCAACCGGGACAGGACCTTTATACACCTTC.

The J gene is TRBJ2-2, the V gene TRBV25-1; D perhaps matches TRBD1 (6 bases). V shed 6 bases and J shed 2 bases, with 13 bases lying between them. The CDR3 sequence is 15 residues long. Germline V CDR1 and CDR2: MGHDK, SYGVNS. The CDR3 loop is CASSSPRGNTGELFF. CDR3 DNA sequence: TGTGCCAGCAGCTCCCCCAGGGGTAACACCGGGGAGCTGTTTTTT.

This chain joins TRBV4-1 and TRBJ1-6; 7 bases are shared with TRBD1. Trimming at V came to 4 bases and at J to 10 bases, leaving 7 bases not matched to a gene. This CDR3 is 14 amino acids long. Germline assignment: CDR1 MGHRA and CDR2 YSYEKL. CDR3 region: CASSLQGVNSPLHF. DNA of the CDR3: TGCGCCAGCAGCCTCCAGGGGGTGAACTCACCCCTCCACTTT.

V and J are TRBV5-1 and TRBJ2-3, with TRBD1 identical over 8 bases. J gave up 5 bases and V 0 bases, and 8 bases lay outside the gene matches. This CDR3 is 16 amino acids long. Per germline, CDR1 SGHRS and CDR2 YFSETQ. In nucleotides, the CDR3 is TGCGCCAGCAGCTTGGGGGGCAGGGGGCGCGGAGATACGCAGTATTTT. Amino acids: CASSLGGRGRGDTQYF.

The genes are TRBV28 and TRBJ2-5; the match to TRBD1 covers 10 bases. Germline CDR1 reads MDHEN; CDR2 reads SYDVKM. This CDR3 has 14 residues. V gave up 6 bases and J gave up 2 bases; unmatched junction bases: 3. The CDR3 DNA follows: TGTGCCAGCAGGACAGGGGGCATGCAAGAGACCCAGTACTTC. This gives the protein CASRTGGMQETQYF.

The rearrangement links TRBV29-1 to TRBJ2-2; D is undetermined. Germline lookup yields CDR1 SQVTM and CDR2 ANQGSEA. This CDR3 is built from 13 residues. Trimming cost V 3 bases and J 1 base, with 6 bases left between them. CDR3 amino acids: CSVDEQNTGELFF. As DNA, the CDR3 is TGCAGCGTTGATGAACAGAACACCGGGGAGCTGTTTTTT.

The genes are TRBV14 and TRBJ2-3; TRBD1 matches 7 bases. Trimming took 0 bases from V and 2 from J; bases not matched to a gene: 8. The CDR3 is made up of 17 amino acids. Looked up from germline, CDR1 is SGHDN and CDR2 is FVKESK. This chain's CDR3 is CASSQETGTVYTDTQYF. CDR3 coding DNA: TGTGCCAGCAGCCAAGAAACGGGGACAGTGTACACAGATACGCAGTATTTT. The full variable domain, in which reference TRBV14 and TRBJ2-3 provide the parts outside the CDR3, is EAGVTQFPSHSVIEKGQTVTLRCDPISGHDNLYWYRRVMGKEIKFLLHFVKESKQDESGMPNNRFLAERTGGTYSTLKVQPAELEDSGVYFCASSQETGTVYTDTQYFGPGTRLTVL.